This T cell receptor (beta chain) was identified in a study of patients and donors after allogeneic stem cell transplantation. Via MiXCR, TCRdb re-called the RT-PCR reads, giving one row per CDR3 protein. The sample carries approximately 200,000 distinct CDR3 sequences, about 37% recorded once. Trimming left V 0 bases short and J 4 bases short, with 21 bases between. The germline V gene encodes CDR1 MGHRA and CDR2 YSYEKL. The CDR3 totals 19 residues. This clonotype was seen more than once but under ten times. The chain is built from TRBV4-1 and TRBJ2-2, with D maybe TRBD2 (6 bases). Sequenced input: blood, either unsorted or a sorted T cell fraction (not recorded which). This clonotype originated in a human donor who was either an allogeneic HSCT recipient or a stem cell or donor lymphocyte infusion donor (not recorded which). It is not recorded whose cells these are; they may come from a transplant donor. This chain's CDR3 is CASSQDVGWDAGSTGELFF. In DNA form, the CDR3 reads TGCGCCAGCAGCCAAGATGTCGGTTGGGACGCCGGGAGCACCGGGGAGCTGTTTTTT.